The table lists the clone carrying this TCR beta chain with a count of one. Its antigen is not identified. This sample is drawn from a study of graft-versus-host responses after intestinal transplantation. Overall study: Recipients had transplants, and these were multivisceral, liver-intestinal, or isolated intestinal. Once they had received anti-thymocyte globulin induction, all recipients took tacrolimus and steroids for approximately 3 years.

Intraepithelial and lamina propria lymphocytes were freed from processed graft tissue. The germline CDR1 and CDR2 sequences are MDHEN and SYDVKM. There are 13 residues in the CDR3. V shed 5 bases, J shed 7 bases, and the junction held 7 bases outside the gene matches. Points from the study as a whole: Marrow from the recipient contained GvH clones, some of which had appeared first in ileum or blood. After transplant, early declines in HvG clones were associated with peak levels of circulating GvH clones.

Repertoires were generated with immunoSEQ multiplex PCR, while TCRdb's copy carries only in-frame clones and drops some. The sample yields 1,500 to 2,000 clones, approximately 85% seen once. V gene TRBV28 combines with J gene TRBJ1-2; 7 bases map to TRBD1. This sample comprised ileum tissue, obtained roughly 57 days after intestinal transplant. This clonotype was obtained from a human patient who received an intestinal transplant, so some T cells may come from the graft donor. The CDR3 DNA reads TGTGCCAGCAGTGGGCAGGGGGTTAGTGGCTACACCTTC. It specifies CASSGQGVSGYTF.